This T cell receptor beta chain originates from a study of cytomegalovirus exposure and HLA in healthy donors. Study background: It was reported in a later analysis that the 90 to 150 validation repertoires used the same platform as the 666 first-cohort repertoires. Study-wide results and caveats: The investigators catalogued some 160 TCR beta chains as cytomegalovirus-associated. In vitro assays verified that a few CMV-associated chains recognized CMV antigens specifically.

Data came from immunoSEQ multiplex PCR; TCRdb stores just in-frame clones and leaves some out. This table has under 350,000 clones, around 86% appearing once. The donors were in the 120-subject validation cohort, distinct from the 666-subject first cohort. Notes on this clone: Antigen: not known.

The CDR3 loop spans 14 amino acids. Per germline, CDR1 LGHNA and CDR2 YSLEER. V lost 4 bases to trimming and J lost 1 base, with 10 bases between them. The V call is TRBV4-3, the J call TRBJ1-2; D is undetermined. This receptor was identified in a woman aged 18-29 years in good health and CMV-seronegative. The sample consisted of PBMCs. CDR3 loop: CASSRGRDNYGYTF. CDR3 nucleotide sequence: TGCGCCAGCAGCCGAGGACGGGATAACTATGGCTACACCTTC.